The source of this TCR beta chain is a study of blood T cell repertoires in COVID-19. Turning to the study itself: COVID-19 samples from acute and convalescent phases originated in the United States, Italy and Spain. From T cells, B-cell-depleted T cells, or PBMCs came the material, which was cDNA or gDNA.

J gave up 1 base and V 1 base, and 17 bases lay outside the gene matches. Looked up from germline, CDR1 is LGHNA and CDR2 is YNFKEQ. CDR3 size: 20 residues. In the study's own analysis: The authors estimated nucleated cell counts from reference gene primer amplification. Sequencing used immunoSEQ multiplex PCR; TCRdb keeps in-frame clones, though not all of them. The V and J calls and clone size come from that table; D and trimming were worked out from the DNA. The repertoire holds 30,000 to 40,000 clones, with 90% as singletons. This sequence originates from a human donor in a cohort sampled during active COVID-19. What was sequenced was peripheral blood. The genes are TRBV4-2 and TRBJ2-5; 8 bases align to TRBD2. The CDR3 DNA is TGTGCCAGCAGCCAAGGGGGCGGAGGGACTAGGGATTTGGGCCAAGAGACCCAGTACTTC. It codes for CASSQGGGGTRDLGQETQYF.